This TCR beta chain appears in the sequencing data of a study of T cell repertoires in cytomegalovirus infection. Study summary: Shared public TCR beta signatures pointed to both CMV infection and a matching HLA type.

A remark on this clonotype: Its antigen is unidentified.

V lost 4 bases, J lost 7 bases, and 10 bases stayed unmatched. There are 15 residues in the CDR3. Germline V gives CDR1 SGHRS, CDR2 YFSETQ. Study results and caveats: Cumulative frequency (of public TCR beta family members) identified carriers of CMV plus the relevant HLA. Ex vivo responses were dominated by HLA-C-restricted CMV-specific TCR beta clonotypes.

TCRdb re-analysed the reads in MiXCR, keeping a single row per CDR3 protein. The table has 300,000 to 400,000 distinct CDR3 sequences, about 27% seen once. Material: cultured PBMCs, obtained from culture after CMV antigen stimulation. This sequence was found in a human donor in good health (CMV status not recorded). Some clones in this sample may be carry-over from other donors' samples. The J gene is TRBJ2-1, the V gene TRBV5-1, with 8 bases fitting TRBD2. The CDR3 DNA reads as TGCGCCAGCAGCCTACCCTGGACTAGCCTAAATGAGCAGTTCTTC. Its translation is CASSLPWTSLNEQFF.